Each of the 12 T cell receptor beta chains below was sequenced from the same sample in a study of identical twins. TCRdb recomputed calls from the 5' RACE reads with MiXCR, one row per CDR3 protein. This table holds hundreds of thousands of distinct CDR3 sequences, 15% to 20% found once. The same data also went into a second study, on T cells expressing NK-cell markers.

The sample comprised PBMCs. All receptors come from a woman younger than 30 in good health.

This clonotype has only a few counts. This rearrangement joins TRBV18 to TRBJ1-5; 11 nucleotides align to TRBD1. V gave up 3 bases and J gave up 1 base; unmatched junction bases: 2. Germline V gene data show CDR1 as KGHSH and CDR2 as LQKENI. The CDR3 contains 16 residues. CDR3 sequence reads: CASSPWDRGSNQPQHF. DNA for the CDR3: TGTGCCAGCTCACCCTGGGACAGGGGGAGCAATCAGCCCCAGCATTTT.

The CDR3 spells CASEWFPGGRSTEAFF. The CDR3 DNA reads TGTGCTAGTGAATGGTTTCCGGGTGGGCGGAGTACTGAAGCTTTCTTT. This chain connects TRBV12-5 to TRBJ1-1; D ambiguous. Germline-derived CDR1 and CDR2 are LGHNT and FRNRAP. This CDR3 contains 16 residues. Trimming removed 7 bases from V and 5 bases from J, with 23 bases in between.

About this clonotype: The junction shows a germline mismatch at one end, possibly a read error. The chain is built from TRBV5-1 and TRBJ2-1, with no clear D. Germline V CDR1 and CDR2: SGHRS, YFSETQ. CDR3 size: 13 residues. The CDR3 DNA sequence: TGCGCCAGCAGCACCTTACCCCGGGCCGAGCCGTTCTTC. Protein product: CASSTLPRAEPFF.

This clonotype was seen more than once but under ten times. This rearrangement joins TRBV6-5 to TRBJ1-3; D call uncertain. V was clipped by 4 bases and J by 4 bases, with 14 bases between them. Germline CDR1 and CDR2: MNHEY and SVGAGI. The CDR3 sequence is 15 residues long. CDR3 sequence reads: CASSSLEKWGNTIYF. Written as DNA, the CDR3 is TGTGCCAGCAGTTCACTCGAAAAGTGGGGAAACACCATATATTTT.

This chain connects TRBV20-1 to TRBJ2-3; 7 nucleotides line up with TRBD2. CDR1 and CDR2 from the germline V gene are DFQATT and SNEGSKA (reference sequence). The CDR3 sequence is 14 residues long. The J segment lost 4 bases and the V segment lost 3 bases, leaving 7 bases of the junction unmatched. The CDR3 coding sequence is TGCAGTGCTAGTGATATGCTAGCGGCAGATACGCAGTATTTT. Its protein is CSASDMLAADTQYF.

The sample holds many counts of this clonotype. V usage is TRBV20-1 and J usage is TRBJ1-1, with D perhaps TRBD1 (6 bases). The CDR3 spans 12 residues. Germline V CDR1 and CDR2: DFQATT, SNEGSKA (reference sequence). V dropped 5 bases and J dropped 8 bases, with 15 bases sitting between them. The CDR3 is CSALGGTPEAFF. The CDR3 nucleotides read TGCAGTGCTTTAGGTGGGACACCCGAAGCTTTCTTT.

This clonotype came up many times. The chain recombines TRBV11-2 with TRBJ2-1; TRBD2 matches 8 bases. Germline V CDR1 and CDR2: SGHAT, FQNNGV. Trimming cost V 1 base and J 6 bases; bases outside gene matches: 2. This CDR3 has 14 amino acids. CDR3 sequence reads: CASSLVGGGNEQFF. CDR3 nucleotide sequence: TGTGCCAGCAGCTTAGTCGGGGGGGGCAATGAGCAGTTCTTC.

The chain is built from TRBV12-3 or TRBV12-4 and TRBJ2-7; D possibly uses TRBD1 or TRBD2 (5 bases each). CDR3 length equals 15 residues. Trimming took off 4 bases at V and 2 bases at J, with 15 bases between the two ends. The CDR3 here is CASSSGTSRTYEQYF. DNA of the CDR3: TGTGCCAGCAGTTCCGGGACGAGCAGGACCTACGAGCAGTACTTC.

V usage is TRBV12-5 and J usage is TRBJ2-2; 7 bases map to TRBD1. The J segment lost 4 bases and the V segment lost 3 bases, leaving 2 bases of the junction unmatched. The CDR3 totals 14 residues. Germline loops: CDR1 LGHNT, CDR2 FRNRAP. Written as DNA, the CDR3 is TGTGCTAGTGGTTTTACAGGGGTCACCGGGGAGCTGTTTTTT. Protein sequence: CASGFTGVTGELFF.

This clonotype was observed a few times. The chain joins TRBV11-2 to TRBJ2-3; D is unresolved. The CDR3 is 12 residues long. Per the germline V gene, CDR1 is SGHAT and CDR2 is FQNNGV. The ends were cut back, 3 bases at V and 8 bases at J, with 9 bases in the middle. This CDR3 is CASSLSVGTQYF. DNA for the CDR3: TGTGCCAGCAGCTTGTCAGTGGGTACGCAGTATTTT.

The genes are TRBV20-1 and TRBJ2-7, with D unclear. CDR3 length: 13 amino acids. Germline V gene sequence: CDR1 DFQATT, CDR2 SNEGSKA (reference sequence). The ends were cut back, 0 bases at V and 6 bases at J, with 12 bases in the middle. The CDR3 spells CSARDYSSREQYF. CDR3 bases: TGCAGTGCTAGAGATTATTCGTCTCGCGAGCAGTACTTC.

The chain uses TRBV12-3 or TRBV12-4 and TRBJ2-2; D gene uncertain. The CDR3 spans 12 residues. V was clipped by 3 bases and J by 7 bases, with 6 bases between them. The CDR3 nucleotides read TGTGCCAGCAGTTTTTCCCACGGGGAGCTGTTTTTT. It yields the protein CASSFSHGELFF.